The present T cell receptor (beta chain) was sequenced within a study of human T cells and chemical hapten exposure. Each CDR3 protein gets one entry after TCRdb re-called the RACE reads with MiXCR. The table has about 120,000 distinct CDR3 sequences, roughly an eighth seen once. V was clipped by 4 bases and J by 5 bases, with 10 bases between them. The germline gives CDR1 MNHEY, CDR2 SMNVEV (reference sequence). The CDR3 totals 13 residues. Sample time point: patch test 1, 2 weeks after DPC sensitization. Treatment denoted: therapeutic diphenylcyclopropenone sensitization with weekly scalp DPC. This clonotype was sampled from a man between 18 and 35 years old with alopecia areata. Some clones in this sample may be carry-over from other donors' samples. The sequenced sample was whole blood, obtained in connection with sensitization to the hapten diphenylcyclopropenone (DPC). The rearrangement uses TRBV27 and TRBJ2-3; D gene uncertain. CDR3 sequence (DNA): TGTGCCAGCAGTTCACGGCGTGGAGATACGCAGTATTTT. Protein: CASSSRRGDTQYF.